Below are 21 T cell receptor beta chains sequenced from a single sample in a study of blood T cells in healthy people across ages. Through a sample-barcoded 5' primer and a J-beta primer mix, a second PCR was run for roughly 6 to 12 cycles. Via MiXCR, TCRdb re-called the 5' RACE reads, giving one row per CDR3 protein. In the table there are hundreds of thousands of distinct CDR3 sequences, 29% of which are singletons. The sequenced sample was blood. The source of these receptors is a woman of 80 years or more in good health.

This clonotype was found many times. The chain is built from TRBV7-9 and TRBJ1-2; 7 nucleotides line up with TRBD1. Germline CDR1 and CDR2: SEHNR and FQNEAQ (reference sequence). V was pared by 2 bases and J by 4 bases, with 4 bases of the junction left unmatched. The CDR3 consists of 14 residues. The CDR3 sequence is CASSLRTGGYGYTF. CDR3 coding DNA: TGTGCCAGCAGCTTAAGGACAGGAGGCTATGGCTACACCTTC.

This clonotype has at least ten counts. The gene calls are TRBV27 and TRBJ1-2; D not certain. V was pared by 3 bases and J by 2 bases, with 7 bases between. Germline assignment: CDR1 MNHEY and CDR2 SMNVEV (reference sequence). This CDR3 comprises 13 residues. CDR3 loop: CASSFRGNYGYTF. The CDR3 bases are TGTGCCAGCAGTTTCAGAGGAAACTATGGCTACACCTTC.

This clonotype was found a few times. The chain joins TRBV5-8 to TRBJ2-1, with 9 positions matching TRBD2. The CDR3 extends over 13 amino acids. Germline assignment: CDR1 SGHTS and CDR2 YDEGEE. V dropped 4 bases and J dropped 10; count of bases not matched to a gene: 6. The CDR3 DNA is TGTGCCAGCAGCCGCGGGGGGGCGGTCGAGCAGTTCTTC. Translation: CASSRGGAVEQFF.

The count of this clonotype is one. This likely comes from a read error, as the CDR3 has no conserved phenylalanine or tryptophan at its end. The V and J genes are TRBV7-2 and TRBJ2-3; 9 bases are a match to TRBD2. The V gene's germline CDR1 is SGHTA and CDR2 FQGNSA. V shed 3 bases and J 5 bases; nucleotides not matched to a gene: 6. This CDR3 is 15 amino acids long. CDR3 nucleotide sequence: TGTGCCAGCAGCTTCGGCGGGGGGGCTGGAGATACGCAGTATTGT. It encodes CASSFGGGAGDTQYC.

This clonotype was observed many times. The chain has TRBV7-9 and TRBJ2-1; TRBD2 aligns across 7 bases. The CDR3 sequence is 15 residues long. Germline V gives CDR1 SEHNR, CDR2 FQNEAQ (reference sequence). Losses at the gene ends were 5 bases for V and 4 bases for J; bases not matched to a gene: 8. CDR3 DNA sequence: TGTGCCAGCAGCCCCACAGGACTAGATTACAATGAGCAGTTCTTC. Translating gives CASSPTGLDYNEQFF.

About this clonotype itself: Given a much more abundant clone one base away, this may be a read error. This chain links TRBV6-2 or TRBV6-3 with TRBJ1-2, with a possible D match to TRBD1 (5 bases). Germline-derived CDR1 and CDR2 are MNHEY and SVGEGT. This CDR3 comprises 13 residues. The chain's CDR3 is CASSYVTEYGYIF. Written as DNA, the CDR3 is TGTGCCAGCAGTTACGTGACAGAGTATGGCTACATCTTC.

This clonotype was seen repeatedly, ten times or more. The chain links TRBV2 to TRBJ2-3; TRBD1 matches at 7 bases. J lost 2 bases, V lost 6 bases, and 5 bases had no gene match. Germline V gene data show CDR1 as SNHLY and CDR2 as FYNNEI. The CDR3 spans 14 residues. The CDR3 DNA reads as TGTGCCAGCAGAATGAGGGGGCACACAGATACGCAGTATTTT. This translates into CASRMRGHTDTQYF.

The chain is built from TRBV12-3 or TRBV12-4 and TRBJ1-3, with 7 nucleotides matching TRBD1. Unmatched junction bases numbered 3, after V lost 0 bases and J lost 4 bases. This CDR3 spans 15 amino acids. In DNA form, the CDR3 reads TGTGCCAGCAGTTTAGCAGGGGGCCGAGGAAACACCATATATTTT. Encoded protein: CASSLAGGRGNTIYF.

About this clonotype itself: This may arise from a read error, as a much more abundant clone is one base away. J is TRBJ2-5 and V is TRBV7-2; 8 bases match TRBD1. The germline CDR1 and CDR2 sequences are SGHTA and FQGNSA. This CDR3 region has 15 residues. V dropped 4 bases and J dropped 11; count of bases not matched to a gene: 15. This CDR3 reads CASSSPGQGWHEQYF. DNA of the CDR3: TGTGCCAGCAGCTCCCCCGGACAGGGATGGCATGAGCAGTACTTC.

This clonotype was detected ten times or more. The rearrangement links TRBV5-5 to TRBJ2-5, with 11 nucleotides matching TRBD2. The CDR3 consists of 15 residues. The V segment lost 3 bases and the J segment 5 bases; nucleotides outside the gene matches: 6. The germline V gene has CDR1 SGHKS and CDR2 YYEKEE (reference sequence). Here the CDR3 reads CASSSIAGGSETQYF. The DNA for the CDR3 is TGTGCCAGCAGCTCGATAGCGGGGGGGTCGGAGACCCAGTACTTC.

This clonotype was seen many times. The chain is built from TRBV6-2 or TRBV6-3 and TRBJ1-5, with a weak D call TRBD1 (5 bases). Trimming stripped 7 bases from V and 3 bases from J, with 10 bases between. The CDR3 contains 13 residues. The germline V gene has CDR1 MNHEY and CDR2 SVGEGT. In DNA form, the CDR3 reads TGTGCCAGCACCGACAGTACCAATCAGCCCCAGCATTTT. It specifies CASTDSTNQPQHF.

This clonotype was seen many times. The V gene is TRBV7-6, the J gene TRBJ2-5; 9 nucleotides match TRBD2. Germline V gives CDR1 SGHVS, CDR2 FNYEAQ. V was pared by 8 bases and J by 4 bases, with 2 bases of the junction left unmatched. The CDR3 loop spans 12 amino acids. The chain's CDR3 is CASQAGGETQYF. The CDR3 nucleotides read TGTGCCAGCCAAGCGGGGGGAGAGACCCAGTACTTC.

This chain connects TRBV7-2 to TRBJ1-1, with unresolved D. The CDR3 runs 13 residues. The ends were cut back, 2 bases at V and 4 bases at J, with 8 bases in the middle. Germline assignment: CDR1 SGHTA and CDR2 FQGNSA. This CDR3 is CASSLTRATEAFF. In nucleotides, the CDR3 is TGTGCCAGCAGCTTAACCCGGGCCACTGAAGCTTTCTTT.

On this clonotype itself: A much larger clone lies a single base off, so this may be a read error. This rearrangement joins TRBV24-1 to TRBJ2-3; the D is unclear. This CDR3 is 19 amino acids long. Germline V gene lookup returns CDR1 KGHDR and CDR2 SFDVKD. V gave up 4 bases and J gave up 1 base, with 23 bases separating them. CDR3 DNA sequence: TGTGCCACCAGTGAGTTGCAAGGCGGAGACTTACTACGCACAGATACGCAGTATTTT. Its protein is CATSELQGGDLLRTDTQYF.

The chain links TRBV6-1 to TRBJ2-6, with D perhaps TRBD1 or TRBD2 (6 bases each). The germline gives CDR1 MNHNS, CDR2 SASEGT. The V gene lost 7 bases and the J gene lost 0 bases, with 10 bases spanning the gap. This CDR3 is built from 15 residues. CDR3 sequence (DNA): TGTGCCAGCATTGAGGGGGGCTCTGGGGCCAACGTCCTGACTTTC. It translates to CASIEGGSGANVLTF.

The chain recombines TRBV9 with TRBJ2-5, with 11 positions matching TRBD2. This CDR3 is 15 amino acids long. Trimming cost V 1 base and J 11 bases; bases outside gene matches: 10. Germline loops: CDR1 SGDLS, CDR2 YYNGEE. CDR3 loop: CASSVTSGGSIGQYF. CDR3 DNA sequence: TGTGCCAGCAGCGTAACTAGCGGGGGCTCCATCGGGCAGTACTTC. Filled out from reference TRBV9 and TRBJ2-5, the complete variable domain reads DSGVTQTPKHLITATGQRVTLRCSPRSGDLSVYWYQQSLDQGLQFLIQYYNGEERAKGNILERFSAQQFPDLHSELNLSSLELGDSALYFCASSVTSGGSIGQYFGPGTRLLVL.

About this clonotype itself: This may stem from a read error, because a much larger clone lies one nucleotide away. The chain employs TRBV20-1 and TRBJ2-5; perhaps TRBD2 as D (5 bases). This CDR3 spans 13 amino acids. In germline, CDR1 is DFQATT, CDR2 SNEGSKA (reference sequence). The CDR3 region is CSVRNIPGETQYF. Here the CDR3 DNA reads TGCAGTGTTAGAAATATCCCGGGGGAGACCCAGTACTTC.

This clonotype was observed at least ten times. This rearrangement joins TRBV7-9 to TRBJ2-3; 10 nucleotides line up with TRBD2. The CDR3 spans 16 residues. Germline V gene data show CDR1 as SEHNR and CDR2 as FQNEAQ (reference sequence). The junction had 4 bases not matched to a gene; V was cut back by 3 bases and J by 1 base. The chain's CDR3 is CASSFEGTSGTDTQYF. CDR3 bases: TGTGCCAGCAGCTTCGAGGGGACTAGCGGCACAGATACGCAGTATTTT. Drawing the rest from reference TRBV7-9 and TRBJ2-3, the complete variable domain is DTGVSQNPRHKITKRGQNVTFRCDPISEHNRLYWYRQTLGQGPEFLTYFQNEAQLEKSRLLSDRFSAERPKGSFSTLEIQRTEQGDSAMYLCASSFEGTSGTDTQYFGPGTRLTVL.

Regarding this clonotype: At one end the junction does not follow the germline gene, possibly because of a read error. For the CDR3, the DNA is TGTGCCAGCAGTCTTGAGGGGGGGGCAGATACGGAGTATTTT. Translated: CASSLEGGADTEYF. The rearrangement uses TRBV12-3 or TRBV12-4 and TRBJ2-3, with D possibly matching TRBD2 (7 bases). The CDR3 runs 14 residues.

This clonotype has a count of ten or more. The rearrangement joins TRBV6-2 or TRBV6-3 to TRBJ2-1, with TRBD1 identical over 11 bases. Trimming cost V 4 bases and J 7 bases; bases outside gene matches: 12. CDR3 length equals 17 residues. Germline V lookup: CDR1 MNHEY, CDR2 SVGEGT. CDR3 residues: CASSSPLGTGGMNEQFF. The CDR3 bases are TGTGCCAGCAGTTCGCCGCTTGGGACAGGGGGTATGAATGAGCAGTTCTTC.

This clonotype was seen many times. The chain links TRBV7-9 to TRBJ2-3; D unclear. This CDR3 has 16 amino acids. Germline CDR1 and CDR2: SEHNR and FQNEAQ (reference sequence). The V gene lost 3 bases and the J gene lost 2 bases, with 15 bases spanning the gap. CDR3 sequence: CASSFRAAIDTDTQYF. In nucleotides, the CDR3 is TGTGCCAGCAGCTTTAGGGCGGCGATTGACACAGATACGCAGTATTTT.